This T cell receptor (beta chain) was recovered during a study of Tregs in tolerant kidney transplant recipients. Study-level points and caveats: Biological reproducibility was not directly addressed, but technical replication error appeared minimal. Antigen-driven expansion was suggested because donor-specific Tregs expanded more than all Tregs in tolerant patients. Few patients were studied, so findings need validation in larger groups.

The CDR3 has 12 residues. The germline gives CDR1 LNHNV, CDR2 YYDKDF (reference sequence). V shed 2 bases and J shed 8 bases, with 9 bases lying between them. CD4+CD25+CD127- Tregs, CD4+CD25- non-Tregs, CD4 and CD8 cells were sorted. Details on this clone: The antigen is not known.

Assay: immunoSEQ multiplex PCR; the TCRdb copy retains only in-frame clones and omits some. The data hold roughly 64,000 clones, with roughly 98% observed a single time. This chain links TRBV15 with TRBJ1-2; D is perhaps TRBD1 (5 bases). The sequence derives from a human donor who received a combined kidney and bone marrow transplant. The sample was Tregs from blood, taken before the transplant. Here the CDR3 reads CATSRRQKGYTF. CDR3 nucleotides: TGTGCCACCAGCAGACGACAGAAGGGCTACACCTTC. Full variable domain (missing parts from reference TRBV15 and TRBJ1-2): DAMVIQNPRYQVTQFGKPVTLSCSQTLNHNVMYWYQQKSSQAPKLLFHYYDKDFNNEADTPDNFQSRRPNTSFCFLDIRSPGLGDTAMYLCATSRRQKGYTFGSGTRLTVV.